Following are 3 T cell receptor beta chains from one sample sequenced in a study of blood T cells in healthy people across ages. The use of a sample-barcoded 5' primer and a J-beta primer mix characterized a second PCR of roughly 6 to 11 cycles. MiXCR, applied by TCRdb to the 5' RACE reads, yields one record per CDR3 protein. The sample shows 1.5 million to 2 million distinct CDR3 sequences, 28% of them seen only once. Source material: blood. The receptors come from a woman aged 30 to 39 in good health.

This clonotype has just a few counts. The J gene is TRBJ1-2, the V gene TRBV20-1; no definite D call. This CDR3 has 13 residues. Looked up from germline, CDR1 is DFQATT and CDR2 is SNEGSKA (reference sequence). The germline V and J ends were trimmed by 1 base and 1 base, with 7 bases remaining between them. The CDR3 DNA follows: TGCAGTGCTAGAGCGGTATATAACTATGGCTACACCTTC. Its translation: CSARAVYNYGYTF.

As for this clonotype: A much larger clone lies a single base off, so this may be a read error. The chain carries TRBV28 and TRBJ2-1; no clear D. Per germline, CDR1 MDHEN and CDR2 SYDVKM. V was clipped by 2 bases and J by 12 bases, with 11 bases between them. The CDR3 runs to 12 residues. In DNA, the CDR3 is TGTGCCAGCAGTTTAACCCGTCCAAGGCAGTTCTTC. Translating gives CASSLTRPRQFF. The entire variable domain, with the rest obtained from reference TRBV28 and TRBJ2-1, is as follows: DVKVTQSSRYLVKRTGEKVFLECVQDMDHENMFWYRQDPGLGLRLIYFSYDVKMKEKGDIPEGYSVSREKKERFSLILESASTNQTSMYLCASSLTRPRQFFGPGTRLTVL.

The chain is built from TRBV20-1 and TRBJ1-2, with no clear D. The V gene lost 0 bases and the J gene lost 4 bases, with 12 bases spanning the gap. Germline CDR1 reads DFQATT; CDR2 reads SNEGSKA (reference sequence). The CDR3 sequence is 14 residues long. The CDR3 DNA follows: TGCAGTGCTAGAGACTGGGTGGCCCCCTATGGCTACACCTTC. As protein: CSARDWVAPYGYTF.